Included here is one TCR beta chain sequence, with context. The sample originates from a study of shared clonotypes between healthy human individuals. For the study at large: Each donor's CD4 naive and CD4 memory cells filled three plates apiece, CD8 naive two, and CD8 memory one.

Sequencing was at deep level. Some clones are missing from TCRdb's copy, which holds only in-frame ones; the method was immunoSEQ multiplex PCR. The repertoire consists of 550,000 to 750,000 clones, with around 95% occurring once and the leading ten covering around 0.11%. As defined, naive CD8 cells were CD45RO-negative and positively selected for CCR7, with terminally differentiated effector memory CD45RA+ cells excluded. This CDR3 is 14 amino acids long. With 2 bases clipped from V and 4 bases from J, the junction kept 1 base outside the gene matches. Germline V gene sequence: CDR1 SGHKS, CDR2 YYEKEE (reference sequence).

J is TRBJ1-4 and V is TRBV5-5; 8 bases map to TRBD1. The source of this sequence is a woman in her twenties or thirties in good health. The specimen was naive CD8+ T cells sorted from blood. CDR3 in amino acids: CASSLDRGNEKLFF. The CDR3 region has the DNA TGTGCCAGCAGCTTAGACAGGGGTAATGAAAAACTGTTTTTT.